This T cell receptor (beta chain) originates from a study of T cell repertoires in cytomegalovirus infection. Overall study context: Use of recently identified HLA-C-restricted and well-studied HLA-B-restricted CMV epitopes was part of the study.

The CDR3 is 15 residues long. Germline assignment: CDR1 GTSNPN and CDR2 SVGIG (reference sequence). Trimming shortened V by 0 bases and J by 0 bases, and 9 bases separated the two germline ends. TCRdb recomputed calls from the reads with MiXCR, one row per CDR3 protein. Here the sample spans more than 300,000 distinct CDR3 sequences, nearly 35% being singletons. The sample holds one count of this clonotype. Its antigen remains unidentified. The origin of this receptor is a human donor in good health (CMV status not recorded). Some clones in this sample may be carry-over from other donors' samples. This chain connects TRBV30 to TRBJ2-1; D gene uncertain. The material was cultured PBMCs, obtained from culture after CMV antigen stimulation. DNA for the CDR3: TGTGCCTGGAGTGTCGGATCGAGCTCCTACAATGAGCAGTTCTTC. It yields the protein CAWSVGSSSYNEQFF.